This T cell receptor beta chain was identified in a study of cytomegalovirus exposure and HLA in healthy donors. PCR was performed using 60 Vbeta and 13 Jbeta primers. Only in-frame clones appear in the TCRdb table, and some are missing; sequencing was by immunoSEQ multiplex PCR. The sample lists around 200,000 clones, roughly 80% occurring once. V dropped 2 bases and J dropped 6 bases, with 17 bases sitting between them. CDR1 SGHRS and CDR2 YFSETQ come from the germline V gene. The CDR3 contains 15 residues. The study, taken as a whole, reports: It was reported that the classifier diagnosed cytomegalovirus status with high specificity and sensitivity in both the original and validation cohorts.

This clone was counted a single time. The target antigen is unknown. The rearrangement links TRBV5-1 to TRBJ1-1; D is unclear. The material sequenced was PBMCs. The TCR originated in a woman in her late teens or twenties in good health and CMV-seronegative. CDR3 sequence: CASSLEWPAGSEAFF. The CDR3 nucleotides read TGCGCCAGCAGCTTAGAATGGCCAGCGGGGTCTGAAGCTTTCTTT.